This T cell receptor beta chain was observed in a study of cytomegalovirus exposure and HLA in healthy donors. The study, taken as a whole, reports: Per a prior analysis, the majority of TCR beta V segments were productive roughly 90% or roughly 30% of the time. High specificity and sensitivity for cytomegalovirus status were reported for the classifier.

The PCR used 60 Vbeta and 13 Jbeta primers. This table comes from immunoSEQ multiplex PCR, and its TCRdb copy is limited to in-frame clones, with some not included. The data contain 60,000 or so clones, about 72% of them seen just once; the ten biggest clones take up 3% to 4%. Points on this clone: What it recognizes is unknown.

Trimming cost V 1 base and J 4 bases; bases outside gene matches: 11. The CDR3 consists of 18 residues. Per the germline V gene, CDR1 is LGHNA and CDR2 is YSLEER. The gene calls are TRBV4-3 and TRBJ2-2, with 8 nucleotides matching TRBD2. Sequencing was carried out using PBMCs. This receptor was taken from a woman between 40 and 55 years old in good health and CMV-seropositive. The CDR3 here is CASSQAYRLAGLTGELFF. The CDR3 bases are TGCGCCAGCAGCCAAGCTTACCGCCTAGCGGGCCTCACCGGGGAGCTGTTTTTT.